Detailed here is one T cell receptor (beta chain). Its antigen is unknown. Other DNA sequences in this specimen translate into the identical CDR3. The authors reverse transcribed all of the isolated RNA, so sequencing captured expressed TCRB transcripts. Clones were read by immunoSEQ multiplex PCR, and TCRdb kept only the in-frame ones, dropping some. This sample carries just over 600,000 clones, roughly 16% of them seen once, and the ten largest clones take 0.09% to 0.095%. This entry is derived from a study of beta chain features in type 1 diabetes. Study results and limitations: A potential influence of HLA type upon TCRB rearrangement remained unresolved herein.

This CDR3 has 15 amino acids. Germline V gene lookup returns CDR1 SEHNR and CDR2 FQNEAQ (reference sequence). V trimming: 0 bases; J trimming: 2 bases; junction bases outside the gene matches: 0. The source of this sequence is a man younger than 30 in good health. The specimen was naive CD4+ T cells from blood. This chain links TRBV7-9 with TRBJ1-2, with 10 bases fitting TRBD1. CDR3 residues: CASSLAGQGNYGYTF. The DNA of the CDR3 is TGTGCCAGCAGCTTAGCGGGACAGGGGAACTATGGCTACACCTTC.